A selection of T cell receptor beta chains follows, all from one sample in a study of blood T cell repertoires in COVID-19. Clones were sequenced by immunoSEQ multiplex PCR, and TCRdb holds only the in-frame ones, with some missing. Of under 350,000 clones listed, 90% are singletons. Sample: peripheral blood. These receptors were obtained from a woman in her twenties or thirties with COVID-19, enrolled during active disease. Each CDR3 is given with its conserved first and last residue. D genes are given only for firm matches. Clone size is shown for a subset of rows, as once, few, many or a class of expanded clone.

size: .
J: TRBJ2-1
V: TRBV19
D: .
DNA: TGTGCCAGTAGTATGACAATTAGGAATGAGCAGTTCTTC
CDR3: CASSMTIRNEQFF

size: .
J: TRBJ1-5
V: TRBV27
D: .
DNA: TGTGCCAGCGGGTACAGGGAGAATCAGCCCCAGCATTTT
CDR3: CASGYRENQPQHF

size: once
J: TRBJ2-1
V: TRBV7-6
D: .
DNA: TGTGCCAGCAGCAAGACCGGGAGCCTTGTGAGTTCCTACAATGAGCAGTTCTTC
CDR3: CASSKTGSLVSSYNEQFF

size: .
J: TRBJ2-3
V: TRBV7-2
D: TRBD1
DNA: TGTGCCAGCAGTTTAGGGGGCGCCGCAGCAAGAGCGCAGTATTTT
CDR3: CASSLGGAAARAQYF

size: .
J: TRBJ2-1
V: TRBV12-3/TRBV12-4
D: .
DNA: TGTGCCAGCCTTAAACAGGGATACAATGAGCAGTTCTTC
CDR3: CASLKQGYNEQFF

size: .
J: TRBJ2-2
V: TRBV6-4
D: .
DNA: TGTGCCAGCAGTGACACGGAGGGCGGGGAGCTGTTTTTT
CDR3: CASSDTEGGELFF

size: .
J: TRBJ2-3
V: TRBV30
D: TRBD2
DNA: TGTGCCTGGAGTGGACTAGCGGGCACAGATACGCAGTATTTT
CDR3: CAWSGLAGTDTQYF

size: .
J: TRBJ2-5
V: TRBV28
D: TRBD2
DNA: TGTGCCAGCAGTCTAGCGGGAGGGGGTCAAGAGACCCAGTACTTC
CDR3: CASSLAGGGQETQYF

size: .
J: TRBJ2-2
V: TRBV30
D: .
DNA: TGTGCCTGGAGTGTAAGCTTGCCGACCGGGGAGCTGTTTTTT
CDR3: CAWSVSLPTGELFF

size: .
J: TRBJ2-1
V: TRBV5-1
D: TRBD2
DNA: TGCGCCAGCAGCCCCGAACTAGCGGCGCACAACAATGAGCAGTTCTTC
CDR3: CASSPELAAHNNEQFF

size: .
J: TRBJ2-7
V: TRBV5-6
D: TRBD2
DNA: TGTGCCAGCAGCTTGGATATAGCGGGAGTAGAGCAGTACTTC
CDR3: CASSLDIAGVEQYF

size: .
J: TRBJ2-2
V: TRBV6-6
D: TRBD1
DNA: TGTGCCAGCCGCCCAGGGGGCCCCGGGGAGCTGTTTTTT
CDR3: CASRPGGPGELFF

size: .
J: TRBJ1-2
V: TRBV29-1
D: .
DNA: TGCAGCGTTGAAGATGGGCTGTACTATGGCTACACCTTC
CDR3: CSVEDGLYYGYTF

size: .
J: TRBJ1-1
V: TRBV13
D: .
DNA: TGTGCCAGCAGCTTACAGGGTTTGGGGATGAACACTGAAGCTTTCTTT
CDR3: CASSLQGLGMNTEAFF

size: .
J: TRBJ2-3
V: TRBV7-3
D: .
DNA: TGTGCCAGCAGCTTTGGCAGGCATAGCACAGATACGCAGTATTTT
CDR3: CASSFGRHSTDTQYF

size: .
J: TRBJ1-2
V: TRBV29-1
D: .
DNA: TGCAGCGTTGCAGGCAGGGAACGCGGCTACACCTTC
CDR3: CSVAGRERGYTF

size: .
J: TRBJ2-7
V: TRBV7-9
D: TRBD2
DNA: TGTGCCAGCAGCAGCACTAGCGGGGGCGGGAGCTCCTACGAGCAGTACTTC
CDR3: CASSSTSGGGSSYEQYF

size: .
J: TRBJ2-1
V: TRBV19
D: TRBD2
DNA: TGTGCCAGTAGTATTACGGCGGGAGGAGGTGAGCAGTTCTTC
CDR3: CASSITAGGGEQFF

size: .
J: TRBJ2-3
V: TRBV19
D: .
DNA: TGTGCCAGTAGGCCATCCGGAGCGAGTTACACAGATACGCAGTATTTT
CDR3: CASRPSGASYTDTQYF

size: .
J: TRBJ2-7
V: TRBV5-4
D: TRBD1
DNA: TGTGCCAGCAGCGCAGGGATGACAGGGAGAGAGCAGTACTTC
CDR3: CASSAGMTGREQYF

size: .
J: TRBJ1-2
V: TRBV7-2
D: TRBD1
DNA: TGTGCCAGCAGCTTGGGGCAGGGGGCGGTAGGCTACACCTTC
CDR3: CASSLGQGAVGYTF

size: .
J: TRBJ2-1
V: TRBV24-1
D: .
DNA: TGTGCCACCAGTGATTCCCAGCGGGTGACTATCCATGAGCAGTTCTTC
CDR3: CATSDSQRVTIHEQFF

size: .
J: TRBJ2-2
V: TRBV19
D: TRBD2
DNA: TGTGCCAGTAGACTAGCGGGAGGGCCCGGGGAGCTGTTTTTT
CDR3: CASRLAGGPGELFF

size: .
J: TRBJ2-1
V: TRBV7-6
D: .
DNA: TGTGCCAGCAGCCCTTACCCCCCTAGGGCCGGAGGGGATGAGCAGTTCTTC
CDR3: CASSPYPPRAGGDEQFF

size: .
J: TRBJ2-7
V: TRBV7-6
D: TRBD2
DNA: TGTGCCAGCAGCCCCCGACTAGCGGGAGGAGAGGAGCAGTACTTC
CDR3: CASSPRLAGGEEQYF

size: .
J: TRBJ2-1
V: TRBV2
D: TRBD2
DNA: TGTGCCAGCACCCCCGATAGCGGGAGACTCTACAATGAGCAGTTCTTC
CDR3: CASTPDSGRLYNEQFF

size: few
J: TRBJ1-3
V: TRBV6-1
D: TRBD1
DNA: TGTGCCAGCAGTGGGGCCGGACAGGGGTCTGGAAACACCATATATTTT
CDR3: CASSGAGQGSGNTIYF

size: .
J: TRBJ1-4
V: TRBV6-5
D: .
DNA: TGTGCCAGCAGCCCGAGGCCCAATGAAAAACTGTTTTTT
CDR3: CASSPRPNEKLFF

size: .
J: TRBJ1-5
V: TRBV19
D: .
DNA: TGTGCCAGTAACGATCGGGGGCCCCAGCATTTT
CDR3: CASNDRGPQHF

size: .
J: TRBJ2-1
V: TRBV5-1
D: .
DNA: TGCGCCAGCAGCTTGACAACGGAGATCTCCTACAATGAGCAGTTCTTC
CDR3: CASSLTTEISYNEQFF

size: .
J: TRBJ2-6
V: TRBV5-1
D: TRBD2
DNA: TGCGCCAGCAGCGCGGGGGGCTCTGGGGCCAACGTCCTGACTTTC
CDR3: CASSAGGSGANVLTF

size: .
J: TRBJ1-1
V: TRBV9
D: .
DNA: TGTGCCAGCAGCCCCTCGAGGAGCACTGAAGCTTTCTTT
CDR3: CASSPSRSTEAFF

size: .
J: TRBJ2-6
V: TRBV19
D: .
DNA: TGTGCCAGTAGTGTTGACACGCCCTCTGGGGCCAACGTCCTGACTTTC
CDR3: CASSVDTPSGANVLTF

size: .
J: TRBJ2-5
V: TRBV5-1
D: TRBD2
DNA: TGCGCCACAACGACTAGCGGGACAGGAGAGACCCAGTACTTC
CDR3: CATTTSGTGETQYF

size: .
J: TRBJ2-7
V: TRBV30
D: TRBD1
DNA: TGTGCCTGGAGTGACGGACAGGGTCAAATTTACGAGCAGTACTTC
CDR3: CAWSDGQGQIYEQYF

size: .
J: TRBJ2-1
V: TRBV19
D: .
DNA: TGTGCCCCCAATTCCCGGGACTCGACCTACAATGAGCAGTTCTTC
CDR3: CAPNSRDSTYNEQFF

size: once
J: TRBJ2-3
V: TRBV5-4
D: TRBD2
DNA: TGTGCCAGCAGTCCTCCCCTAGCGGGAGGCCCCACAGATACGCAGTATTTT
CDR3: CASSPPLAGGPTDTQYF

size: .
J: TRBJ1-1
V: TRBV4-2
D: .
DNA: TGTGCCAGCAGCCAAGTACCGGGTAATGAAGCTTTCTTT
CDR3: CASSQVPGNEAFF

size: .
J: TRBJ2-7
V: TRBV6-5
D: .
DNA: TGTGCCACCACCGGGGGTCACGAGCAGTACTTC
CDR3: CATTGGHEQYF

size: .
J: TRBJ2-7
V: TRBV27
D: .
DNA: TGTGCCAGCAGTTTTGCCGGGAGCCCCTACGAGCAGTACTTC
CDR3: CASSFAGSPYEQYF

size: .
J: TRBJ2-6
V: TRBV6-1
D: .
DNA: TGTGCCAGCAGTGATTGGGGCCTCCCTGGGGCCAACGTCCTGACTTTC
CDR3: CASSDWGLPGANVLTF

size: .
J: TRBJ2-5
V: TRBV5-4
D: .
DNA: TGTGCCAGCGCTCTTGGAGGGCGAGAGACCCAGTACTTC
CDR3: CASALGGRETQYF

size: few
J: TRBJ2-3
V: TRBV29-1
D: TRBD2
DNA: TGCAGCGTTCTAGCGGGAGATGGAGATACGCAGTATTTT
CDR3: CSVLAGDGDTQYF

size: .
J: TRBJ2-3
V: TRBV27
D: TRBD1
DNA: TGTGCCAGCAGTTATGACAGGGGCACAGATACGCAGTATTTT
CDR3: CASSYDRGTDTQYF

size: .
J: TRBJ2-1
V: TRBV10-3
D: TRBD2
DNA: TGTGCCATCAGTAGCGGGAAGGTAGTGAATGAGCAGTTCTTC
CDR3: CAISSGKVVNEQFF

size: .
J: TRBJ2-7
V: TRBV9
D: TRBD1
DNA: TGTGCCAGCAGCCCACAGGGGGCTTCCGGTACCTACGAGCAGTACTTC
CDR3: CASSPQGASGTYEQYF

size: .
J: TRBJ2-2
V: TRBV6-2/TRBV6-3
D: TRBD2
DNA: TGTGCCAGCAGTTACCTGGCGGGAGCGCAGACCGGGGAGCTGTTTTTT
CDR3: CASSYLAGAQTGELFF

size: .
J: TRBJ2-5
V: TRBV5-1
D: TRBD1
DNA: TGCGCCAGCAGCAGCGACAGGGTGGAGACCCAGTACTTC
CDR3: CASSSDRVETQYF

size: .
J: TRBJ2-1
V: TRBV6-2/TRBV6-3
D: TRBD2
DNA: TGTGCCAGCAGTTACTCGCCCCTAAGTAGCGGGAGCAATGAGCAGTTCTTC
CDR3: CASSYSPLSSGSNEQFF

size: .
J: TRBJ2-1
V: TRBV18
D: .
DNA: TGTGCCAGCTCACCTTGGGAGGGGGACTACAATGAGCAGTTCTTC
CDR3: CASSPWEGDYNEQFF

size: .
J: TRBJ2-1
V: TRBV20-1
D: TRBD2
DNA: TGCAGTGCTATTGACGGGAGGGTCGGGGAGCAGTTCTTC
CDR3: CSAIDGRVGEQFF

size: .
J: TRBJ2-7
V: TRBV4-1
D: .
DNA: TGCGCCAGCAGCTTCGGGAGTTCGTACGAGCAGTACTTC
CDR3: CASSFGSSYEQYF